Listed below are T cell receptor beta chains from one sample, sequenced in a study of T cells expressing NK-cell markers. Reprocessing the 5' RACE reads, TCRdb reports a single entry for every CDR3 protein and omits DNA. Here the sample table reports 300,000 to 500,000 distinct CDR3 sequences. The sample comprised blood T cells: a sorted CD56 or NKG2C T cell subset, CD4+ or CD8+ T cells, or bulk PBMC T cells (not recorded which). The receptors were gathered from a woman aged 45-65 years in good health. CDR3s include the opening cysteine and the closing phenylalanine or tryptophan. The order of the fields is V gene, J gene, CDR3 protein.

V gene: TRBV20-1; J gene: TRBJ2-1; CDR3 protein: CSAAIGTGGLVEQFF
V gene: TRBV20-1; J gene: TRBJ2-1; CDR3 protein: CSAFRGHRAGEQFF
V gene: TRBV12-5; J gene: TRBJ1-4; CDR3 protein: CASGRRTGVEEKLFF
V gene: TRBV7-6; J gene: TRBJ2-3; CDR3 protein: CASSLEVLAATDTQYF
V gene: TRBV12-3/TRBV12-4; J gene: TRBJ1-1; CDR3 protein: CASSSPQGKNTEAFF
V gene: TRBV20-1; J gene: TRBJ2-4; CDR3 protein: CSARDLREKNIQYF
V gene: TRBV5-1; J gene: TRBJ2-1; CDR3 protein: CASSSSTSSYNEQFF
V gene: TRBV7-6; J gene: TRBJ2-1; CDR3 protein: CASSAGGSSVLNEQFF
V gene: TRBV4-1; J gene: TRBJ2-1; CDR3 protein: CASSQGIYNEQFF
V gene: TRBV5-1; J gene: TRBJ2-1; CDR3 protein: CASSLALLDNEQFF
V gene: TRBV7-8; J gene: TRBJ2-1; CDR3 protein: CASSFWTSSSYNEQFF
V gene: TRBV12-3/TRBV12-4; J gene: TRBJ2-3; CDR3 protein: CASSRLAGLPTQYF
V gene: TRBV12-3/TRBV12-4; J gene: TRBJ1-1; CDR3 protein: CASSPHSVNTEAFF
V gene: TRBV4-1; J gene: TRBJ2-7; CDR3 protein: CASSQGQTWPVVYEQYF
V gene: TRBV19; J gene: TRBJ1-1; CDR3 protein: CASSASGTGGLAEAFF
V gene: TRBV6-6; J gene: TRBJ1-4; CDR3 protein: CASRTGTETVHEKLFF
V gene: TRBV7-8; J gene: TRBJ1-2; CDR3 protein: CASSLVDLNYGYTF
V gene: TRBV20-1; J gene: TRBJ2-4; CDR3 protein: CSAQTGLAGGPNIQYF
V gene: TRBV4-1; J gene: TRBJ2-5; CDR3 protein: CASSREGGRQETQYF
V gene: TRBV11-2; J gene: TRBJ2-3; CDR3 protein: CASSSPRDTDTQYF
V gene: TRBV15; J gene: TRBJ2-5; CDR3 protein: CATNTGGETQYF
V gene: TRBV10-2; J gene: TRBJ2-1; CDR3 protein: CASRAAGSYNEQFF
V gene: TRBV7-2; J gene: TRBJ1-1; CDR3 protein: CASSLGGSLNTEAFF
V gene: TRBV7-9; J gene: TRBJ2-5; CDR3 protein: CASSLVGGTQYF
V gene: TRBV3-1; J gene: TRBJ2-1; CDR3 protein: CASSQLAGGPVSEQFF
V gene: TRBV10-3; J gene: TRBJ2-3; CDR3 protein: CAISRLAGGPNTQYF
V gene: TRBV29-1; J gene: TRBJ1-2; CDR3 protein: CSVTRGWSNYGYTF
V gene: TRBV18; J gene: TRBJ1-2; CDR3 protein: CASSPLSEGTYGYTF
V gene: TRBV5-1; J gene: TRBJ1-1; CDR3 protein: CASRRGTENTEAFF
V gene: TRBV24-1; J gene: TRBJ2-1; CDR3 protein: CATSDPLVVNEQFF
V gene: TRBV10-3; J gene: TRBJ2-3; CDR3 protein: CAISPTSTDTQYF
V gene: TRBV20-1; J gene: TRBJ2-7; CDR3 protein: CSARDPGQGRYEQYF
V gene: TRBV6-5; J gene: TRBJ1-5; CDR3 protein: CASKTGGVNQPQHF
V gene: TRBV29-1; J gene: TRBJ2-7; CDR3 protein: CSAAGGKTYEQYF
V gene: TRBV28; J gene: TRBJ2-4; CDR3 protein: CASRLTGSLSTQYF
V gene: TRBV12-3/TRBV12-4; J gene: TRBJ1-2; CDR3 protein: CASSLRSGDYGYTF
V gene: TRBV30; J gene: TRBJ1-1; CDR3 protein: CAGIRGNTEAFF
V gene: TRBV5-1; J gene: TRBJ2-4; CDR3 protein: CASRRGAAGDGIQYF
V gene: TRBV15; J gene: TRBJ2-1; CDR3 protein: CATSRELAGGPYNEQFF
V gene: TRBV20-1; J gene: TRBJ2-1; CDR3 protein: CSARDPRGGSYNEQFF
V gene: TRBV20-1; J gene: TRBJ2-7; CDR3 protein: CSARDFFRTGLAGDYEQYF
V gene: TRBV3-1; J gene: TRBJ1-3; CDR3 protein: CASSQLAMGAGNTIYF
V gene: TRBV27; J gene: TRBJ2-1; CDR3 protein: CASSFLLSGRVFNEQFF
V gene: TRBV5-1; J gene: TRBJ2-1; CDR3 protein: CASSQLAGEVHEQFF
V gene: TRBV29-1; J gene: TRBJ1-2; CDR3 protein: CSVEDGTYGYTF
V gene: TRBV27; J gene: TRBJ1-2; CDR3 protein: CASSLSRGGHGYTF
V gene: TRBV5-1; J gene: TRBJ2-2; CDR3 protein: CASSQVPGGLSGELFF
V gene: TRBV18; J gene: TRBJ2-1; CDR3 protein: CASSPLGSSGEQFF
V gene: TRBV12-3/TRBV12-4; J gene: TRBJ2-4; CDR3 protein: CASSFGAGTAKNIQYF
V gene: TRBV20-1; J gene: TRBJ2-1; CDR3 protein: CSAVGESSYNEQFF
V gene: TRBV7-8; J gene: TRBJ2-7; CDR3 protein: CASSLDRGGPGEQYF